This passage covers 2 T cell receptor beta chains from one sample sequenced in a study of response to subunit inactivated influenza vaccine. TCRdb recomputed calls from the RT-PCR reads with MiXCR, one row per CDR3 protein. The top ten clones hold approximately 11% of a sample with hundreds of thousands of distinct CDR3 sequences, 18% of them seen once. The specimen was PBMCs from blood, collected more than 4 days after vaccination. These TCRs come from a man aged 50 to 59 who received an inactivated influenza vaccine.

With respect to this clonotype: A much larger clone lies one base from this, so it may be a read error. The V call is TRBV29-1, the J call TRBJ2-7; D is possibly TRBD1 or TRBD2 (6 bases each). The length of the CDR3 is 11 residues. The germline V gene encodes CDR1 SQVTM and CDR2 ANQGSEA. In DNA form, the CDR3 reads TGCAGCGTTGGGGGGGCGAGCGAGCAGTGCTTC. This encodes CSVGGASEQCF.

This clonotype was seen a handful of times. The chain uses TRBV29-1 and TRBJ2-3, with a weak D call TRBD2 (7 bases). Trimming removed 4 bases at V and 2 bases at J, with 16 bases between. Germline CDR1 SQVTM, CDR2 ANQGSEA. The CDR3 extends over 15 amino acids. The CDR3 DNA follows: TGCAGCGTTGTCGGACGGGGGGCCTTCACAGATACGCAGTATTTT. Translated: CSVVGRGAFTDTQYF.